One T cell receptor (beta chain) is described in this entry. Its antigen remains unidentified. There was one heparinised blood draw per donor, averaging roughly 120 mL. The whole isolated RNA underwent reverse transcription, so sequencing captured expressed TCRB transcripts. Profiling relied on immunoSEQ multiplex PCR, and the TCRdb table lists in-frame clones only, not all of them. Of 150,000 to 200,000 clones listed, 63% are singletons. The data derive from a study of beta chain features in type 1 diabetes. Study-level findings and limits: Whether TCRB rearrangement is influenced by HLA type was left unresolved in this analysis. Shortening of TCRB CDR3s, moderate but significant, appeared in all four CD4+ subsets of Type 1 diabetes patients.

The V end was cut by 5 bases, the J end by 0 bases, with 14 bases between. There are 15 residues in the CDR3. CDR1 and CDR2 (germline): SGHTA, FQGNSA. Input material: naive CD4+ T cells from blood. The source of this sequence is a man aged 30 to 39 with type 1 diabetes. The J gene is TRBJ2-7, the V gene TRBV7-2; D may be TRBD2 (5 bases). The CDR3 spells CASSLRPGSSYEQYF. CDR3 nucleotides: TGTGCCAGCAGCCTACGACCGGGGAGCTCCTACGAGCAGTACTTC. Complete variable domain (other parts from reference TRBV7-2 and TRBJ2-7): GAGVSQSPSNKVTEKGKDVELRCDPISGHTALYWYRQSLGQGLEFLIYFQGNSAPDKSGLPSDRFSAERTGGSVSTLTIQRTQQEDSAVYLCASSLRPGSSYEQYFGPGTRLTVT.